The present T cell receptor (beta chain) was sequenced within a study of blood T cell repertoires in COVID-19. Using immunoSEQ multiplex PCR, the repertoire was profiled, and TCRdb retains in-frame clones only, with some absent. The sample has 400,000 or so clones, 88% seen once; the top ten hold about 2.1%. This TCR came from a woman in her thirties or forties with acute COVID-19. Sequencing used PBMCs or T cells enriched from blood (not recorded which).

The CDR3 nucleotides are TGCGCCAGCAGCTTGGAAGTAGCGGGTTTAACTGAAGCTTTCTTT. Protein product: CASSLEVAGLTEAFF. The chain links TRBV5-1 to TRBJ1-1, with no clear D. The CDR3 totals 15 residues. Germline CDR1 and CDR2: SGHRS and YFSETQ. V lost 0 bases and J lost 5, with 14 bases in between.